This T cell receptor (beta chain) was sequenced in a study of blood T cell repertoires in COVID-19. Whole-study context: Whether acute or convalescent, the COVID-19 samples came from the United States, Italy and Spain. The cDNA or gDNA used as material had been derived from T cells, B-cell-depleted T cells, or PBMCs.

V was shortened by 4 bases and J by 4 bases, with 14 bases between the two germline ends. The CDR3 spans 14 residues. Germline V CDR1 and CDR2: SGHDT, YYEEEE. Methods used by the authors: The assay estimated nucleated cells by amplifying reference gene primers. Assay used: immunoSEQ multiplex PCR; TCRdb lists only in-frame clones, some missing. Clone size and V and J calls were adopted from that table, with D and trimming inferred from the DNA. The sample lists roughly 250,000 clones, 80% to 90% occurring once. The count of this clone is one. Cohorts were assigned according to the clinical history that participants reported.

The sample was PBMCs or T cells enriched from blood (not recorded which). The TCR comes from a woman between 25 and 40 years old who had recovered from COVID-19. The V call is TRBV5-6, the J call TRBJ1-2; D possibly corresponds to TRBD1 (5 bases). The CDR3 region is CASSQTDILYGYTF. The CDR3 DNA reads as TGTGCCAGCAGCCAGACAGACATTCTCTATGGCTACACCTTC. The full variable domain, its missing parts supplied by reference TRBV5-6 and TRBJ1-2, is DAGVTQSPTHLIKTRGQQVTLRCSPKSGHDTVSWYQQALGQGPQFIFQYYEEEERQRGNFPDRFSGHQFPNYSSELNVNALLLGDSALYLCASSQTDILYGYTFGSGTRLTVV.